Shown below are 18 T cell receptor beta chains from a single sample sequenced in a study of shared clonotypes between healthy human individuals. Sequenced by immunoSEQ multiplex PCR; TCRdb stores in-frame clones only, minus some. This sample carries about 2.3 million clones, 80% to 95% of them seen once, and the ten largest clones take around 0.4%. The sample comprised naive CD4+ T cells from PBMCs. As to subset: CD45RA+ positively selected. All receptors derive from a man aged 18 to 29 in good health. Some clones in this sample may be carry-over from other donors' samples.

This clone was seen just once. V is TRBV5-1 and J is TRBJ2-2, with unresolved D. Germline V gene data show CDR1 as SGHRS and CDR2 as YFSETQ. CDR3 size: 16 residues. Trimming took 1 base from V and 1 from J, leaving 11 bases between them. This CDR3 is CASSLFGRMNTGELFF. In DNA form, the CDR3 reads TGCGCCAGCAGCTTGTTTGGACGGATGAACACCGGGGAGCTGTTTTTT.

For the CDR3, the DNA is TGCGCCAGCAGCCCTGGGACTAGCGGGAGGCGCACCGGGGAGCTGTTTTTT. Its protein product is CASSPGTSGRRTGELFF. The chain uses TRBV5-1 and TRBJ2-2; 15 positions match TRBD2. This CDR3 has 17 amino acids. After removal of 4 bases from V and 4 bases from J, the junction contained 5 bases not matched to a gene. Germline values: CDR1 SGHRS, CDR2 YFSETQ.

This clone was found a few times. V gene TRBV5-8 combines with J gene TRBJ1-5; TRBD1 matches at 9 bases. CDR1 and CDR2 (germline): SGHTS, YDEGEE. V shed 2 bases and J 7 bases; nucleotides not matched to a gene: 10. The CDR3 totals 16 residues. The chain's CDR3 is CASSLLGQGSRQPQHF. CDR3 in DNA: TGTGCCAGCAGCTTATTGGGACAGGGCAGTCGGCAGCCCCAGCATTTT.

The genes are TRBV10-2 and TRBJ2-7; D is ambiguous. The CDR3 sequence is 15 residues long. Germline lookup yields CDR1 WSHSY and CDR2 SAAADI. V dropped 0 bases and J dropped 3 bases, with 12 bases sitting between them. The CDR3 is CASSESFKGFYEQYF. CDR3 DNA sequence: TGCGCCAGCAGTGAGTCGTTCAAGGGTTTCTACGAGCAGTACTTC.

V is TRBV28 and J is TRBJ1-5; no definite D call. V was trimmed by 7 bases and J by 6 bases, leaving 22 bases between them. The CDR3 has 16 residues. In germline, CDR1 is MDHEN, CDR2 SYDVKM. CDR3 loop: CASTTPAGREGQPQHF. As DNA, the CDR3 is TGTGCCAGCACCACCCCGGCGGGGAGGGAAGGTCAGCCCCAGCATTTT. The full variable domain, rest sourced from reference TRBV28 and TRBJ1-5, is DVKVTQSSRYLVKRTGEKVFLECVQDMDHENMFWYRQDPGLGLRLIYFSYDVKMKEKGDIPEGYSVSREKKERFSLILESASTNQTSMYLCASTTPAGREGQPQHFGDGTRLSIL.

The chain employs TRBV19 and TRBJ2-1, with 10 positions matching TRBD2. Per germline, CDR1 LNHDA and CDR2 SQIVND (reference sequence). V trimming: 8 bases; J trimming: 12 bases; junction bases outside the gene matches: 16. The CDR3 runs 15 residues. The CDR3 protein is CASGPQGLAGDPQFF. CDR3 sequence (DNA): TGTGCCAGTGGACCTCAGGGGCTAGCGGGGGACCCGCAGTTCTTC.

A word on this clone: The sample holds other DNA sequences that translate to the same CDR3. The rearrangement joins TRBV20-1 to TRBJ2-1; D gene ambiguous. V was trimmed by 6 bases and J by 4 bases, leaving 7 bases between them. This CDR3 has 11 amino acids. CDR1 is DFQATT, CDR2 SNEGSKA, per germline (reference sequence). The CDR3 nucleotides are TGCAGTGCCACTGATTACAATGAGCAGTTCTTC. Residues: CSATDYNEQFF.

V gene TRBV7-9 combines with J gene TRBJ2-2; weak D call: TRBD1 (5 bases). The CDR3 totals 15 residues. Germline CDR1 SEHNR, CDR2 FQNEAQ (reference sequence). Trimming removed 0 bases at V and 4 bases at J, with 9 bases between. CDR3 sequence reads: CASSLASRVTGELFF. In nucleotides, the CDR3 is TGTGCCAGCAGCTTAGCTTCCAGGGTCACCGGGGAGCTGTTTTTT.

This clone was seen just once. The chain is built from TRBV28 and TRBJ1-1; D unclear. V gave up 3 bases and J gave up 11 bases, with 19 bases separating them. The CDR3 has 14 amino acids. Germline CDR1 and CDR2: MDHEN and SYDVKM. The CDR3 here is CASSFSRRTSEAFF. DNA of the CDR3: TGTGCCAGCAGTTTTAGTCGTAGGACCTCGGAGGCTTTCTTT.

This clone was observed once. The chain is built from TRBV28 and TRBJ1-5, with TRBD1 as a possible D gene (5 bases). The V end lost 2 bases, the J end lost 2 bases, and 31 bases lay between the germline ends. This CDR3 has 22 amino acids. Germline CDR1 and CDR2: MDHEN and SYDVKM. CDR3 in amino acids: CASSLPDFYPIGEGKGNQPQHF. The CDR3 DNA reads as TGTGCCAGCAGTTTACCTGACTTTTACCCTATCGGGGAGGGGAAGGGCAATCAGCCCCAGCATTTT.

The chain carries TRBV10-3 and TRBJ2-7; 7 bases map to TRBD2. Trimming at V came to 10 bases and at J to 2 bases, leaving 11 bases not matched to a gene. From germline, CDR1 is ENHRY and CDR2 SYGVKD. This CDR3 is built from 14 residues. CDR3 DNA: TGTGCCACTTCGGGCGGGGGACTAACCTACGAGCAGTACTTC. This sequence encodes CATSGGGLTYEQYF.

The chain has TRBV9 and TRBJ2-1; 11 bases align to TRBD1. V was pared by 3 bases and J by 6 bases, with 11 bases of the junction left unmatched. The length of the CDR3 is 17 residues. Germline V gene sequence: CDR1 SGDLS, CDR2 YYNGEE. The CDR3 DNA reads as TGTGCCAGCAGCGAAGGCCCGGGACAGGGGGTGATCAATGAGCAGTTCTTC. Translation: CASSEGPGQGVINEQFF.

The rearrangement joins TRBV7-3 to TRBJ2-1; TRBD2 matches 9 bases. Germline V CDR1 and CDR2: SGHTA, FQGTGA. Trimming took 6 bases from V and 9 from J; bases not matched to a gene: 3. The CDR3 sequence is 12 residues long. The CDR3 DNA is TGTGCCAGCAGGGATAGCGGGAGTGAGCAGTTCTTC. Its translation is CASRDSGSEQFF.

The genes are TRBV25-1 and TRBJ2-1, with 7 positions matching TRBD2. This CDR3 region has 15 residues. The V gene end was trimmed by 8 bases and the J gene end by 3 bases; junction bases not matched to a gene: 10. Germline loops: CDR1 MGHDK, CDR2 SYGVNS. Here the CDR3 reads CASSLGRAGYNEQFF. Here the CDR3 DNA reads TGTGCCAGCTCCTTGGGGAGGGCCGGCTACAATGAGCAGTTCTTC.

This chain joins TRBV9 and TRBJ2-2; 7 bases are shared with TRBD1. Looked up from germline, CDR1 is SGDLS and CDR2 is YYNGEE. The CDR3 runs to 14 residues. J lost 5 bases, V lost 4 bases, and 5 bases had no gene match. CDR3 region: CASSPATGTGELFF. For the CDR3, the DNA is TGTGCCAGCAGCCCCGCGACAGGGACCGGGGAGCTGTTTTTT.

This chain uses TRBV28 with TRBJ2-3; the D is unclear. The V end lost 1 base, the J end lost 4 bases, and 6 bases lay between the germline ends. This CDR3 is 13 amino acids long. CDR1 is MDHEN, CDR2 SYDVKM, per germline. The CDR3 spells CASSLSYPDTQYF. The CDR3, as DNA: TGTGCCAGCAGTTTATCTTACCCAGATACGCAGTATTTT.

This rearrangement joins TRBV28 to TRBJ2-5; D might be TRBD2 (6 bases). This CDR3 is 16 amino acids long. CDR1 MDHEN and CDR2 SYDVKM come from the germline V gene. V lost 4 bases and J 5 bases, leaving 20 bases between the germline ends. CDR3 sequence: CASSSSLTFREETQYF. CDR3 DNA sequence: TGTGCCAGCAGTTCCTCTTTAACGTTCCGGGAGGAGACCCAGTACTTC. Supplemented by reference TRBV28 and TRBJ2-5, the full variable domain reads DVKVTQSSRYLVKRTGEKVFLECVQDMDHENMFWYRQDPGLGLRLIYFSYDVKMKEKGDIPEGYSVSREKKERFSLILESASTNQTSMYLCASSSSLTFREETQYFGPGTRLLVL.

The rearrangement joins TRBV6-5 to TRBJ1-1, with D tentatively TRBD1 (5 bases). V was shortened by 4 bases and J by 6 bases, with 12 bases between the two germline ends. The length of the CDR3 is 13 residues. In germline, CDR1 is MNHEY, CDR2 SVGAGI. The CDR3, as DNA: TGTGCCAGCAGTTCGGGGGGGGGAGCTGAAGCTTTCTTT. The encoded protein is CASSSGGGAEAFF.